What follows are 5 T cell receptor beta chains derived from one specimen sequenced in a study of CD4 T cells in relation to SARS-CoV-2 and coronaviruses (dated by TCRdb to about 2021). CD4+ T cells from unexposed donors were collected before the COVID-19 pandemic (2011-2018). After around eleven days of culture, CD4+ T cells were isolated with the EasySep CD4+ T cell isolation kit. Antigens of these TCRs are unknown. Library creation used the immunoSEQ multiplex PCR assay. TCRdb retrieved this table from immuneACCESS and kept in-frame rearrangements only. Not all clones are present; in checked studies, unresolved V genes account for under half, and no reason is known for the remainder. The sample table lists about 29,000 clones, approximately 78% of them with a count of one. The ten largest make up more than 20% of the sample. Sequenced input: CD4+ T cells from PBMCs, cultured in vitro. Source of these receptors: a human donor in good health.

The chain carries TRBV18 and TRBJ2-5; D is undetermined. Germline V CDR1 and CDR2: KGHSH, LQKENI. Trimming took off 0 bases at V and 3 bases at J, with 8 bases between the two ends. CDR3 length: 14 amino acids. The CDR3 DNA is TGTGCCAGCTCACCACCGGTGGCGGAAGAGACCCAGTACTTC. It is translated as CASSPPVAEETQYF.

The chain employs TRBV30 and TRBJ1-2; D remains unclear. Germline CDR1 and CDR2: GTSNPN and SVGIG (reference sequence). There are 13 residues in the CDR3. The ends were cut back, 0 bases at V and 7 bases at J, with 12 bases in the middle. CDR3 nucleotides: TGTGCCTGGAGTGTCACCCCCCCCGGTGGCTACACCTTC. As protein: CAWSVTPPGGYTF.

V usage is TRBV4-2 and J usage is TRBJ2-5; possible D gene TRBD1, 6 bases. Looked up from germline, CDR1 is LGHNA and CDR2 is YNFKEQ. This CDR3 contains 15 residues. Trimming stripped 1 base from V and 5 bases from J, with 14 bases between. In DNA, the CDR3 is TGTGCCAGCAGCCAAGTGGGCAGGGGTATCGAGACCCAGTACTTC. Translation gives CASSQVGRGIETQYF.

The chain combines TRBV7-3 with TRBJ1-3; D not resolved. The V and J ends lost 5 bases and 0 bases respectively, with 8 bases between them. Germline CDR1 is SGHTA and CDR2 is FQGTGA. The CDR3 loop spans 14 amino acids. The CDR3 protein is CASSPQPSGNTIYF. Written as DNA, the CDR3 is TGTGCCAGCAGCCCCCAACCCTCTGGAAACACCATATATTTT.

The rearrangement joins TRBV6-5 to TRBJ1-2; 9 nucleotides agree with TRBD1. The V gene's germline CDR1 is MNHEY and CDR2 SVGAGI. The V segment lost 6 bases and the J segment 5 bases; nucleotides outside the gene matches: 4. This CDR3 contains 13 residues. CDR3: CASSKDRGYGYTF. CDR3 DNA sequence: TGTGCCAGCAGCAAAGACAGGGGGTATGGCTACACCTTC.